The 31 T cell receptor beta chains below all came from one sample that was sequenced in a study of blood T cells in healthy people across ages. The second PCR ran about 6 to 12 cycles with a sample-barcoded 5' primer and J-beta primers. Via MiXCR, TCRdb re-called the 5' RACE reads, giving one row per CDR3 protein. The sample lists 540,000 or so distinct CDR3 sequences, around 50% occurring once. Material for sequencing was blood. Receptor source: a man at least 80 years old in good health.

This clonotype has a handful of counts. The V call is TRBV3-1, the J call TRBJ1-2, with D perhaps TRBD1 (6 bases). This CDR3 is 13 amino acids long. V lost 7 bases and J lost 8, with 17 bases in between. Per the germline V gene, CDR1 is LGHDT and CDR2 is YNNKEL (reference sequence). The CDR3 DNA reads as TGTGCCAGCACCCTAGGGGGGAGTCCCGGCTACACCTTC. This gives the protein CASTLGGSPGYTF.

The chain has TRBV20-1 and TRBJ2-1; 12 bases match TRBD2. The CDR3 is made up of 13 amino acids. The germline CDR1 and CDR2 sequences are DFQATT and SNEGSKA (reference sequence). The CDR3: CSPGTSGSNEQFF. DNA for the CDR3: TGCAGCCCCGGGACTAGCGGGTCCAATGAGCAGTTCTTC.

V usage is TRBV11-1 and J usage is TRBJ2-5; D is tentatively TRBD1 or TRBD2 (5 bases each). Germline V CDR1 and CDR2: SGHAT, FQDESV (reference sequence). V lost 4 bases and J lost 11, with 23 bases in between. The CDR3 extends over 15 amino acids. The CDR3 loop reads CASSSGRAIYNEQYF. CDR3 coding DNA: TGTGCCAGCAGCTCGGGACGAGCAATTTACAATGAGCAGTACTTC. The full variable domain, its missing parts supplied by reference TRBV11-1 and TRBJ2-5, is EAEVAQSPRYKITEKSQAVAFWCDPISGHATLYWYRQILGQGPELLVQFQDESVVDDSQLPKDRFSAERLKGVDSTLKIQPAELGDSAMYLCASSSGRAIYNEQYFGPGTRLLVL.

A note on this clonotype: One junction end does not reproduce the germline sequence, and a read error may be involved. The CDR3, as DNA: TGTGCCAGCAGTTCCCCTAGGGGACAGGGCCCTGGAAACGCCATATATTTT. As protein: CASSSPRGQGPGNAIYF. V and J are TRBV6-6 and TRBJ1-3, with 9 bases matching TRBD1. This CDR3 comprises 17 residues. CDR1 and CDR2 (germline): MNHNY, SVGAGI (reference sequence).

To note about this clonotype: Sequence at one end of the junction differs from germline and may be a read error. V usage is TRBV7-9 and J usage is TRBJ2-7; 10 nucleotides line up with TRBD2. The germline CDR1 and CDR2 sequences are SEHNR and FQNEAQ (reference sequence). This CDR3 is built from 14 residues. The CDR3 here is CAGSLGGTSDEQYF. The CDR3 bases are TGTGCCGGCAGCTTAGGAGGGACTAGCGACGAGCAGTACTTC.

As DNA, the CDR3 is TGCAGCGCGTCCGGGACAGGAGTGCCGTACGAGCAGTACTTC. Translating gives CSASGTGVPYEQYF. V usage is TRBV29-1 and J usage is TRBJ2-7; 8 bases are shared with TRBD1. V shed 7 bases and J 4 bases; nucleotides not matched to a gene: 12. Looked up from germline, CDR1 is SQVTM and CDR2 is ANQGSEA. CDR3 length: 14 amino acids.

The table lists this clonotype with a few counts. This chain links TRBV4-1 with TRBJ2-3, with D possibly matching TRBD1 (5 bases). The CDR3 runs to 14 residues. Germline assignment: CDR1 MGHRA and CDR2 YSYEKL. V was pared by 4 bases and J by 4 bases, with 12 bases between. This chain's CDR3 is CASSLQGVADTQYF. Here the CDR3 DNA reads TGCGCCAGCAGCCTCCAGGGTGTCGCAGATACGCAGTATTTT.

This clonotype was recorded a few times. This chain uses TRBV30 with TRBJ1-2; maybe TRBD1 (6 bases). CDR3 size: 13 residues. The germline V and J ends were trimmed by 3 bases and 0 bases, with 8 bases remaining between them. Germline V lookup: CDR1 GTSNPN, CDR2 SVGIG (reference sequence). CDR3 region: CAWRDSTNYGYTF. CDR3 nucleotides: TGTGCCTGGAGGGACAGTACTAACTATGGCTACACCTTC.

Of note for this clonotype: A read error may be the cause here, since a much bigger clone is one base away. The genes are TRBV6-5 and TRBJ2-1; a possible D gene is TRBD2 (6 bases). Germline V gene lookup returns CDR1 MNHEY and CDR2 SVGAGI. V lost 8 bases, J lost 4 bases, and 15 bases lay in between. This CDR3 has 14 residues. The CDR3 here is CASSRDLEYNEQFF. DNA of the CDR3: TGTGCCAGCTCGCGGGACCTCGAGTACAATGAGCAGTTCTTC.

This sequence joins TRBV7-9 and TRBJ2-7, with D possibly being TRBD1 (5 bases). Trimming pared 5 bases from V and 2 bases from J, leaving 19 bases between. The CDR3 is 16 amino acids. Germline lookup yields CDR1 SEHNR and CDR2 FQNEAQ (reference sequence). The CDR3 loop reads CASSPHSQGQAYEQYF. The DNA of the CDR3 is TGTGCCAGCAGCCCGCATTCGCAGGGTCAAGCCTACGAGCAGTACTTC.

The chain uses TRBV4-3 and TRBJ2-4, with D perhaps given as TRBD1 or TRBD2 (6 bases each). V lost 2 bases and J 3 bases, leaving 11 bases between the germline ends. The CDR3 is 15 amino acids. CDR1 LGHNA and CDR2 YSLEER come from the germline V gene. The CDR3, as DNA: TGCGCCAGCAGCCAATCCGGGGGCGGCAAAAACATTCAGTACTTC. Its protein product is CASSQSGGGKNIQYF.

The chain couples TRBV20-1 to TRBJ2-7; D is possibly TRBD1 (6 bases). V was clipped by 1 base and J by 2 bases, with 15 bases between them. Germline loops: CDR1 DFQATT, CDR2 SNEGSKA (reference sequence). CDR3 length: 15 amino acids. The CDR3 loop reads CSARVPQGSPYEQYF. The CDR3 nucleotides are TGCAGTGCTAGAGTCCCACAGGGATCTCCCTACGAGCAGTACTTC.

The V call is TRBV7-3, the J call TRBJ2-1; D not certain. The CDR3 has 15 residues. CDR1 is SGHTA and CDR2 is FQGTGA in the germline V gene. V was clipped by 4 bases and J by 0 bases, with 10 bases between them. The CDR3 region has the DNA TGTGCCAGCAGCTCGGACCCTTCCTCCTACAATGAGCAGTTCTTC. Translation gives CASSSDPSSYNEQFF.

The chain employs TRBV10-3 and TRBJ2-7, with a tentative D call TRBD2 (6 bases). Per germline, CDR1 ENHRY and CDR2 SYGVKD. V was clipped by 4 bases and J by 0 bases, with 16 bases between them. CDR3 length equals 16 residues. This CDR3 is CAISGPGRGSSYEQYF. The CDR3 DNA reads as TGTGCCATCAGTGGGCCGGGACGGGGGAGCTCCTACGAGCAGTACTTC.

CDR3 sequence: CSAGRDSWTEAFF. The DNA for the CDR3 is TGCAGTGCCGGACGGGACAGCTGGACTGAAGCTTTCTTT. V gene TRBV20-1 combines with J gene TRBJ1-1, with 7 bases that match TRBD1. Germline V CDR1 and CDR2: DFQATT, SNEGSKA (reference sequence). This CDR3 has 13 amino acids. The trim removed 6 bases at V and 5 bases at J, leaving 9 bases unmatched.

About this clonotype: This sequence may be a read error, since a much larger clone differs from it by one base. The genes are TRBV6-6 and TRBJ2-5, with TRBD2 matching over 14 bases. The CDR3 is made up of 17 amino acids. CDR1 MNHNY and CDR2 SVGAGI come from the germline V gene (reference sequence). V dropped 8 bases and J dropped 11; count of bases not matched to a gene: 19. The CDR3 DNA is TGTGCCAGCGGGGGGACTAGCGGGAGTACGAGCGGTCATGAGCAGTACTTC. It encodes CASGGTSGSTSGHEQYF.

CDR3 region: CSASYRTEYNEQFF. CDR3 DNA sequence: TGCAGTGCTAGCTACAGGACAGAATACAATGAGCAGTTCTTC. The gene calls are TRBV20-1 and TRBJ2-1, with D perhaps matching TRBD1 (6 bases). From germline, CDR1 is DFQATT and CDR2 SNEGSKA (reference sequence). Deletions cut 3 bases from V and 4 bases from J, with 13 bases between. The CDR3 has 14 residues.

CDR3 in amino acids: CSASSRDRSNEKLFF. As DNA, the CDR3 is TGCAGTGCTAGTTCCCGGGACAGGTCTAATGAAAAACTGTTTTTT. The chain combines TRBV20-1 with TRBJ1-4; 8 bases fit TRBD1. Germline V lookup: CDR1 DFQATT, CDR2 SNEGSKA (reference sequence). This CDR3 has 15 amino acids. V was pared by 3 bases and J by 3 bases, with 6 bases of the junction left unmatched.

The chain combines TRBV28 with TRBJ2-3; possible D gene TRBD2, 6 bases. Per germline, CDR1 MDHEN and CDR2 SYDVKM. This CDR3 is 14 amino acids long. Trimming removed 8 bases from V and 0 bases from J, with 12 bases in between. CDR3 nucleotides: TGTGCCAGCGGGAGGCCCGGGAGCACAGATACGCAGTATTTT. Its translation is CASGRPGSTDTQYF.

CDR3 in amino acids: CASSFAGAHTEAFF. The CDR3 coding sequence is TGCGCCAGCAGCTTCGCAGGGGCGCACACTGAAGCTTTCTTT. The V call is TRBV5-1, the J call TRBJ1-1, with D tentatively TRBD1 (6 bases). The V gene lost 2 bases and the J gene lost 3 bases, with 11 bases spanning the gap. Germline V gene lookup returns CDR1 SGHRS and CDR2 YFSETQ. CDR3 length equals 14 residues. Supplemented by reference TRBV5-1 and TRBJ1-1, the full variable domain reads KAGVTQTPRYLIKTRGQQVTLSCSPISGHRSVSWYQQTPGQGLQFLFEYFSETQRNKGNFPGRFSGRQFSNSRSEMNVSTLELGDSALYLCASSFAGAHTEAFFGQGTRLTVV.

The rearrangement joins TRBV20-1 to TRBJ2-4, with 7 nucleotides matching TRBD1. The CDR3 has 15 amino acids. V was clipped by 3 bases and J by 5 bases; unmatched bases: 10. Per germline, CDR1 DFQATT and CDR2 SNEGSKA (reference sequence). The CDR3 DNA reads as TGCAGTGCTAGGCCAGGGGGTCATATCGAAAACATTCAGTACTTC. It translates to CSARPGGHIENIQYF.

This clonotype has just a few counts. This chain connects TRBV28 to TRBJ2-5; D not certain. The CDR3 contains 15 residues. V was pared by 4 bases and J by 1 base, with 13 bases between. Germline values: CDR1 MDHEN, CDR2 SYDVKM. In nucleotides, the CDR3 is TGTGCCAGCAGTTCCAGTCCGAGTCTCCAAGAGACCCAGTACTTC. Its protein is CASSSSPSLQETQYF.

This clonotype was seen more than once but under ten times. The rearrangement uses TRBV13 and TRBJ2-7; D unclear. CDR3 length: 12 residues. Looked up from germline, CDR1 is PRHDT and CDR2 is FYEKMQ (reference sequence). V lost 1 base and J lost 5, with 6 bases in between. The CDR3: CASSLDRHEQYF. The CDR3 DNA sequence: TGTGCCAGCAGCTTAGACCGCCACGAGCAGTACTTC.

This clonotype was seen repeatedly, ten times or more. The CDR3 protein is CASSSFAGGEAFF. CDR3 nucleotide sequence: TGTGCCAGCAGCTCGTTCGCGGGCGGTGAAGCTTTCTTT. This sequence joins TRBV6-5 and TRBJ1-1; no clear D gene. Germline-derived CDR1 and CDR2 are MNHEY and SVGAGI. V lost 6 bases, J lost 7 bases, and 15 bases lay in between. The CDR3 spans 13 residues.

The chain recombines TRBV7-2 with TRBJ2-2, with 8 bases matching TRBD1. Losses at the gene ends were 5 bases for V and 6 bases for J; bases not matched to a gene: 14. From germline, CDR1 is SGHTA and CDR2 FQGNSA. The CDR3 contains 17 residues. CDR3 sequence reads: CASSTRTGMSVPGELFF. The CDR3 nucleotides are TGTGCCAGCAGCACCCGGACAGGGATGAGCGTCCCCGGGGAGCTGTTTTTT. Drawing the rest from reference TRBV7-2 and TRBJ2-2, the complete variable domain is GAGVSQSPSNKVTEKGKDVELRCDPISGHTALYWYRQSLGQGLEFLIYFQGNSAPDKSGLPSDRFSAERTGGSVSTLTIQRTQQEDSAVYLCASSTRTGMSVPGELFFGEGSRLTVL.

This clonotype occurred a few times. The CDR3 coding sequence is TGTGCCAGCACTCTGGACAGAACCTACAATGAGCAGTTCTTC. Its translation: CASTLDRTYNEQFF. The rearrangement uses TRBV7-2 and TRBJ2-1, with D tentatively TRBD1 (6 bases). Deletions cut 7 bases from V and 2 bases from J, with 12 bases between. The CDR3 spans 14 residues. The germline gives CDR1 SGHTA, CDR2 FQGNSA.

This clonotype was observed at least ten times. This CDR3 reads CASTTDSNYGYTF. The CDR3 nucleotides read TGTGCCAGCACCACGGACAGTAACTATGGCTACACCTTC. The chain recombines TRBV6-6 with TRBJ1-2, with a possible D match to TRBD1 (6 bases). The germline gives CDR1 MNHNY, CDR2 SVGAGI (reference sequence). V was cut by 7 bases and J by 1 base, with 10 bases left in between. The CDR3 covers 13 residues.

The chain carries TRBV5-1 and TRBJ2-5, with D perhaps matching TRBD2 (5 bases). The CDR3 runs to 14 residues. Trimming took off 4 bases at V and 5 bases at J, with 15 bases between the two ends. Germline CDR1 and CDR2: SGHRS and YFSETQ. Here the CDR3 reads CASSPRTRGETQYF. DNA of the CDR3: TGCGCCAGCAGCCCCCGTACCCGAGGGGAGACCCAGTACTTC. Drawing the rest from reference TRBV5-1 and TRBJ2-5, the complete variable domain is KAGVTQTPRYLIKTRGQQVTLSCSPISGHRSVSWYQQTPGQGLQFLFEYFSETQRNKGNFPGRFSGRQFSNSRSEMNVSTLELGDSALYLCASSPRTRGETQYFGPGTRLLVL.

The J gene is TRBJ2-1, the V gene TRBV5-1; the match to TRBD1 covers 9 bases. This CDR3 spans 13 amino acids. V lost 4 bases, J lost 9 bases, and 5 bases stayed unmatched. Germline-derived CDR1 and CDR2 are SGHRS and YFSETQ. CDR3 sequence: CASSPTGGSEQFF. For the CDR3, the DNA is TGCGCCAGCAGCCCAACAGGGGGCTCTGAGCAGTTCTTC.

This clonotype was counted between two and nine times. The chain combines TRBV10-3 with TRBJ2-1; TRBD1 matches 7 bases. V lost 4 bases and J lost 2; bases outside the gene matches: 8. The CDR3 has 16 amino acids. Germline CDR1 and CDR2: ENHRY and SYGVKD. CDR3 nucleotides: TGTGCCATCAGTGGAGATACAGGGGCGGCCTACAATGAGCAGTTCTTC. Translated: CAISGDTGAAYNEQFF.

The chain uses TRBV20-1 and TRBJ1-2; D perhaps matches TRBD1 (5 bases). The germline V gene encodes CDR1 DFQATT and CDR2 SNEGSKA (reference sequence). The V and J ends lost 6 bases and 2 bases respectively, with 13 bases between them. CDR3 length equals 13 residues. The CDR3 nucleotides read TGCAGTGCAGCCGGGGGGGTAAACTATGGCTACACCTTC. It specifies CSAAGGVNYGYTF.